The clone carrying this T cell receptor beta chain showed up just once. Expressed TCRB transcripts were sequenced because the entire RNA isolate underwent reverse transcription. The table came from immunoSEQ multiplex PCR; TCRdb's copy has only in-frame clones and leaves some out. The sample holds 200,000 to 300,000 clones; around 68% are singletons and the top ten take 0.053%. The CDR3 length is 16 residues. V was cut by 5 bases and J by 0 bases, with 16 bases left in between. Per the germline V gene, CDR1 is SGHTA and CDR2 is FQGNSA. This record belongs to a study of beta chain features in type 1 diabetes.

Sequencing was carried out using naive CD4+ T cells from blood. This chain uses TRBV7-2 with TRBJ1-1; D is possibly TRBD1 (5 bases). This TCR was sampled from a man aged 25-45 years in good health. This CDR3 is CASSPRARALNTEAFF. CDR3 DNA: TGTGCCAGCAGCCCTAGGGCCAGGGCCTTGAACACTGAAGCTTTCTTT.